One T cell receptor (beta chain) is described in this entry. The antigen remains undetermined. Primers for the PCR totalled 60 Vbeta and 13 Jbeta. The table came from immunoSEQ multiplex PCR; TCRdb's copy has only in-frame clones and leaves some out. The profile covers around 150,000 clones, with about four fifths appearing a single time and roughly 4.4% taken by the ten largest. These data come from a study of cytomegalovirus exposure and HLA in healthy donors. Study-wide points: Most observed TCR sequences were rare, whereas some public TCRs were detected in many donors. Immune exposure was documented only through CMV serostatus. A later analysis linked some 17,000 TCR beta sequences to HLA alleles at 0.05 false discovery rate.

Trimming removed 2 bases from V and 7 bases from J, with 16 bases in between. The CDR3 totals 15 residues. Germline lookup yields CDR1 MDHEN and CDR2 SYDVKM. This sequence originates from a man aged 25-45 years in good health and CMV-seronegative. V gene TRBV28 combines with J gene TRBJ2-3, with D possibly TRBD2 on 6 matching bases. Sequenced sample: PBMCs. In nucleotides, the CDR3 is TGTGCCAGCAGTTTAAGGCTAGCGCCCGCCCATACGCAGTATTTT. It translates to CASSLRLAPAHTQYF.